This TCR beta chain was observed in a study of PD-1 blockade in classical Hodgkin lymphoma (dated by TCRdb to 2018 to 2020). About the investigation overall: Nivolumab dosing was 3 mg/kg intravenously every 2 weeks, continuing until either disease progression or unacceptable toxicity. To define a peripheral blood immune signature of response to PD-1 blockade in classical Hodgkin lymphoma, the study combined TCR beta sequencing with CyTOF.

The time point label here, explained by the study, means: cycle 2 day 1 (C2D1) of nivolumab. All trial patients had relapsed after autologous stem cell transplantation, with cohorts A, B and C differing in prior brentuximab vedotin exposure. The trial cohort was composed of roughly 60 patients with relapsed/refractory classical Hodgkin lymphoma, for whom complete response, partial response or progressive disease was recorded as best overall response. In the multi-cohort phase II CheckMate 205 trial, trial patients received single-agent nivolumab. An independent review committee assessed best overall response by applying the 2007 International Working Group response criteria. Trial PBMCs were collected immediately before nivolumab initiation (C1D1) and during therapy at cycle 2 day 1 and cycle 4 day 1. Peripheral blood was collected in 8 mL Vacutainer Cell Preparation Tubes, from which PBMCs were isolated by centrifugation and then cryopreserved.

At the junction V is shortened by 4 bases and J by 4 bases; bases outside the gene matches: 25. The germline V gene (reference sequence) sets CDR1 to MNHEY and CDR2 to SMNVEV. The CDR3 has 21 amino acids, counting the end cysteine and phenylalanine. Of the read, only the CDR3 DNA is kept; its 63 bases are in frame from base 1. The study at large found these results: The study covered only a single clinical trial cohort, and the causes of the repertoire differences, possibly disease activity or prior therapy, were still not defined. CD4+ but not CD8+ TCR diversity rose significantly by C4D1 (p=0.0027 vs p=0.16), most apparent in complete responders (p=0.02). Trial patients with a complete response had baseline diversity similar to that of newly diagnosed patients, while partial responders and progressors had significantly lower diversity. Lower diversity was seen in patients whose nivolumab began less than 1 year after ASCT, and these patients were left out of later analyses so that immune reconstitution would not confound the results. Baseline TCR diversity was reported to be lower in newly diagnosed patients than in healthy donors and to be lower still in relapsed/refractory patients.

Genomic DNA was isolated using the Qiagen DNeasy kit from unsorted PBMCs as well as from negatively selected CD4+ and CD8+ fractions. TCR beta CDR3 regions were amplified by immunoSEQ multiplex PCR using primers annealing to V and J segments. A synthetic immune receptor repertoire was used to minimize amplification bias, and any residual bias was removed computationally once sequencing was done. Per the authors' processing: Repertoire diversity was quantified as the Shannon entropy index using custom Python scripts. Unsorted, CD4+ and CD8+ repertoires were analyzed separately, except for combined analyses in which CD4+ and CD8+ sequences were merged in silico. Clonal expansion was defined as a frequency increase of at least 2-fold after treatment compared with C1D1, and clones undetected at baseline were assigned a pseudocount of 0.5. Clones with 0 or 1 copy at C1D1 were defined as singleton clones, while clones with 2 or more copies were defined as non-singleton clones. Clones expanded in unsorted samples were labelled as CD4+, CD8+ or unknown by matching protein sequences in sorted samples from the same patient. Wilcoxon tests on paired samples were used to test diversity changes from C1D1 to C4D1. The immuneACCESS repertoire file appears here via TCRdb, limited to in-frame rearrangements. These files lack a portion of the clones; in checked studies, under half of the deficit traces to unresolved V genes, and the cause of the others is not known. That table is the source of V, J and clone size, and D and trimming were worked out from the DNA. For this sample the table gives 40,000 to 50,000 clones, of which approximately 86% were detected only once. 5.5% to 6.5% of the sample comes from the top ten.

On this clone itself: Its antigen target is currently unknown. No base-level quality is on record; no much larger clone is a single base apart.

The TCR sequence derives from a human donor with classical Hodgkin lymphoma. In this chain, TRBV27 is recombined with TRBJ2-7; 10 central nucleotides agree with TRBD1. Specimen: peripheral blood mononuclear cells (PBMCs), collected before the second cycle of nivolumab. For the CDR3, the sequence is CASSSVHLRDRGSTKMYEQYF. The nucleotide sequence reads as follows: TGTGCCAGCAGTTCTGTCCACCTCCGGGACAGGGGATCCACTAAAATGTACGAGCAGTACTTC.